The clone carrying this T cell receptor beta chain was seen repeatedly, ten times or more. The CDR3 is made up of 13 amino acids. Looked up from germline, CDR1 is SEHNR and CDR2 is FQNEAQ (reference sequence). V lost 5 bases and J lost 4, with 8 bases in between. Amplification yielded TCR beta CDR3 regions, with RNA transcripts as the source. HTBI primers were the set used in a first-round RT-PCR of the TCR CDR3. TCRdb passed the multiplex PCR reads through MiXCR, listing each CDR3 protein once. The profile covers some 600,000 distinct CDR3 sequences, with around 46% appearing a single time and approximately 8.2% taken by the ten largest. The data derive from a study of T cells in Graves' hyperthyroidism and ophthalmopathy.

The chain employs TRBV7-9 and TRBJ1-4; D not resolved. Specimen: peripheral blood or thyroid tissue (not recorded which). This sequence was found in a woman younger than 30 with Graves' hyperthyroidism. The CDR3 DNA is TGTGCCAGCAGCGAGGACTTTAATGAAAAACTGTTTTTT. Its protein is CASSEDFNEKLFF.